The 28 T cell receptor beta chains reported below all come from one sample, sequenced in a study of cytomegalovirus exposure and HLA in healthy donors. Produced via immunoSEQ multiplex PCR; TCRdb's table is partial and in-frame only. Among approximately 64,000 clones listed, around 89% were seen once. The sequenced material came from PBMCs. Receptors were obtained from a woman aged 18-29 years in good health and CMV-seronegative.

The chain couples TRBV29-1 to TRBJ2-1, with 10 bases aligning to TRBD2. Trimming cost V 3 bases and J 4 bases; bases outside gene matches: 3. This CDR3 contains 14 residues. Germline loops: CDR1 SQVTM, CDR2 ANQGSEA. The CDR3 DNA follows: TGCAGCGTTGATGGGACTAGCGCGTACAATGAGCAGTTCTTC. Translating gives CSVDGTSAYNEQFF.

The chain joins TRBV6-5 to TRBJ2-7; the match to TRBD2 covers 11 bases. Germline V gene sequence: CDR1 MNHEY, CDR2 SVGAGI. The trim removed 0 bases at V and 4 bases at J, leaving 2 bases unmatched. CDR3 size: 15 residues. In DNA, the CDR3 is TGTGCCAGCAGTTACTCTGCTAGCGGGGGGTACGAGCAGTACTTC. Translating gives CASSYSASGGYEQYF.

The rearrangement links TRBV9 to TRBJ1-2; 7 positions agree with TRBD1. From germline, CDR1 is SGDLS and CDR2 YYNGEE. The CDR3 length is 15 residues. The junction had 9 bases not matched to a gene; V was cut back by 3 bases and J by 4 bases. Written as DNA, the CDR3 is TGTGCCAGCAGCGGTGGGACAGCTCGATCCTATGGCTACACCTTC. It is translated as CASSGGTARSYGYTF.

The CDR3 bases are TGCAGCGTTGAACGCGGGAGGGCCTACAATGAGCAGTTCTTC. It translates to CSVERGRAYNEQFF. This rearrangement joins TRBV29-1 to TRBJ2-1, with 9 bases that match TRBD2. Germline CDR1 and CDR2: SQVTM and ANQGSEA. CDR3 length: 14 residues. With 2 bases clipped from V and 2 bases from J, the junction kept 1 base outside the gene matches.

J is TRBJ2-3 and V is TRBV11-2; D remains unclear. The germline V gene encodes CDR1 SGHAT and CDR2 FQNNGV. Trimming stripped 1 base from V and 10 bases from J, with 9 bases between. CDR3 length: 12 amino acids. The CDR3 nucleotides read TGTGCCAGCAGCTTAGCCGGCGCGGCGCAGTATTTT. It specifies CASSLAGAAQYF.

This chain joins TRBV5-6 and TRBJ1-2, with D perhaps TRBD1 (6 bases). This CDR3 comprises 14 residues. CDR1 SGHDT and CDR2 YYEEEE come from the germline V gene. Trimming stripped 4 bases from V and 7 bases from J, with 17 bases between. The chain's CDR3 is CASSRVGGAVGYTF. The CDR3 coding sequence is TGTGCCAGCAGCCGTGTCGGGGGGGCGGTTGGCTACACCTTC.

The V call is TRBV2, the J call TRBJ2-3, with TRBD2 as a possible D gene (6 bases). The length of the CDR3 is 19 residues. Trimming cost V 6 bases and J 2 bases, with 27 bases left between them. Germline CDR1 is SNHLY and CDR2 is FYNNEI. The DNA of the CDR3 is TGTGCCAGCAGCGATTCGAGGTGGGGACTGCTTAACCCCACAGATACGCAGTATTTT. Its translation is CASSDSRWGLLNPTDTQYF.

The chain carries TRBV5-1 and TRBJ2-1; a possible D gene is TRBD2 (5 bases). This CDR3 is built from 12 residues. CDR1 is SGHRS and CDR2 is YFSETQ in the germline V gene. The V gene lost 1 base and the J gene lost 9 bases, with 8 bases spanning the gap. CDR3 amino acids: CASSLPGSEQFF. The DNA of the CDR3 is TGCGCCAGCAGCTTGCCGGGGAGTGAGCAGTTCTTC.

In DNA form, the CDR3 reads TGTGCCAGCAGCTTAGTGGGGACTAGCGGGAGTCCGTACGAGCAGTACTTC. Protein sequence: CASSLVGTSGSPYEQYF. The rearrangement links TRBV7-2 to TRBJ2-7; 14 nucleotides agree with TRBD2. CDR3 length: 17 amino acids. Germline loops: CDR1 SGHTA, CDR2 FQGNSA. With V trimmed by 1 base and J by 4 bases, 6 bases remained unmatched. Filled out from reference TRBV7-2 and TRBJ2-7, the complete variable domain reads GAGVSQSPSNKVTEKGKDVELRCDPISGHTALYWYRQSLGQGLEFLIYFQGNSAPDKSGLPSDRFSAERTGGSVSTLTIQRTQQEDSAVYLCASSLVGTSGSPYEQYFGPGTRLTVT.

The chain's CDR3 is CASTDSYTDTQYF. In DNA form, the CDR3 reads TGTGCCAGCACCGACAGCTACACAGATACGCAGTATTTT. The rearrangement uses TRBV25-1 and TRBJ2-3, with D tentatively TRBD1 (5 bases). The germline CDR1 and CDR2 sequences are MGHDK and SYGVNS. V lost 7 bases to trimming and J lost 2 bases, with 10 bases between them. The CDR3 consists of 13 residues.

This clone was observed a handful of times. The chain couples TRBV27 to TRBJ2-6, with 16 bases matching TRBD2. V lost 10 bases to trimming and J lost 4 bases; unmatched junction nucleotides: 4. CDR3 length: 16 residues. Germline V gene data show CDR1 as MNHEY and CDR2 as SMNVEV (reference sequence). CDR3: CATGTSGRVGANVLTF. Written as DNA, the CDR3 is TGTGCCACTGGGACTAGCGGGAGGGTCGGGGCCAACGTCCTGACTTTC.

This clone was found a few times. The chain couples TRBV6-5 to TRBJ2-7; 10 nucleotides line up with TRBD1. This CDR3 is 13 amino acids long. The germline CDR1 and CDR2 sequences are MNHEY and SVGAGI. V lost 5 bases to trimming and J lost 5 bases; unmatched junction nucleotides: 3. This CDR3 reads CASSRTGGHEQYF. CDR3 bases: TGTGCCAGCAGTCGGACAGGGGGTCACGAGCAGTACTTC.

The chain carries TRBV27 and TRBJ2-1; 7 nucleotides agree with TRBD2. CDR1 and CDR2 from the germline V gene are MNHEY and SMNVEV (reference sequence). CDR3 length: 16 residues. With V trimmed by 6 bases and J by 6 bases, 14 bases remained unmatched. This CDR3 is CASRSILAAGSNEQFF. In DNA form, the CDR3 reads TGTGCCAGCAGATCTATCCTAGCGGCGGGGAGCAATGAGCAGTTCTTC.

The chain is built from TRBV6-5 and TRBJ1-2; a weak D match, TRBD1 (5 bases). Trimming stripped 6 bases from V and 8 bases from J, with 13 bases between. This CDR3 is built from 12 residues. Germline CDR1 MNHEY, CDR2 SVGAGI. The CDR3 sequence is CASSQGAWGYTF. The DNA of the CDR3 is TGTGCCAGCAGCCAGGGTGCTTGGGGCTACACCTTC.

The chain has TRBV7-3 and TRBJ2-2; a possible D gene is TRBD2 (6 bases). The V end was cut by 2 bases, the J end by 4 bases, with 14 bases between. The CDR3 extends over 16 amino acids. Germline CDR1 is SGHTA and CDR2 is FQGTGA. In nucleotides, the CDR3 is TGTGCCAGCAGCTTATACTCGCGGGGCCCCACCGGGGAGCTGTTTTTT. Translation: CASSLYSRGPTGELFF.

This chain connects TRBV10-3 to TRBJ2-7; D perhaps matches TRBD2 (6 bases). Germline assignment: CDR1 ENHRY and CDR2 SYGVKD. V shed 2 bases and J shed 6 bases, with 8 bases lying between them. The CDR3 is made up of 12 amino acids. DNA of the CDR3: TGTGCCATCAGTGAGCGGGGGTTCGAGCAGTACTTC. Translating it yields CAISERGFEQYF.

The rearrangement joins TRBV7-3 to TRBJ2-7; no firm D call. This CDR3 comprises 16 residues. V dropped 4 bases and J dropped 7 bases, with 23 bases sitting between them. Germline V gene sequence: CDR1 SGHTA, CDR2 FQGTGA. The DNA of the CDR3 is TGTGCCAGCAGCTCCCCAGACCCTCGGGTCTGCTGGGAGCAGTACTTC. It specifies CASSSPDPRVCWEQYF.

The chain employs TRBV19 and TRBJ2-7; 8 nucleotides agree with TRBD1. The CDR3 spans 14 residues. The ends lost 10 bases at V and 2 bases at J; junction bases unmatched: 10. Germline-derived CDR1 and CDR2 are LNHDA and SQIVND (reference sequence). CDR3 coding DNA: TGTGCCACCACCCAGGACAGGGCCCCCTACGAGCAGTACTTC. Translation: CATTQDRAPYEQYF.

This clone was picked up a small number of times. V and J are TRBV4-1 and TRBJ1-4; 10 bases fit TRBD1. The CDR3 spans 15 residues. Looked up from germline, CDR1 is MGHRA and CDR2 is YSYEKL. V trimming: 4 bases; J trimming: 8 bases; junction bases outside the gene matches: 7. Here the CDR3 reads CASSRGQGVGEKLFF. CDR3 sequence (DNA): TGCGCCAGCAGCCGAGGACAGGGGGTAGGCGAAAAACTGTTTTTT.

The chain is built from TRBV5-1 and TRBJ2-1; 10 nucleotides align to TRBD2. The CDR3 extends over 18 amino acids. Germline assignment: CDR1 SGHRS and CDR2 YFSETQ. The V segment lost 0 bases and the J segment 0 bases; nucleotides outside the gene matches: 6. CDR3 coding DNA: TGCGCCAGCAGCTTGGGACTAGCGGGTTTTAACTCCTACAATGAGCAGTTCTTC. Translation: CASSLGLAGFNSYNEQFF.

The chain carries TRBV5-1 and TRBJ2-6; 8 nucleotides align to TRBD1. Germline V gives CDR1 SGHRS, CDR2 YFSETQ. CDR3 length: 16 residues. The trim removed 4 bases at V and 3 bases at J, leaving 6 bases unmatched. CDR3 DNA: TGCGCCAGCAGCACGACAGGGGTCAGTGGGGCCAACGTCCTGACTTTC. Its translation: CASSTTGVSGANVLTF.

J is TRBJ1-4 and V is TRBV30; D remains unclear. The CDR3 sequence is 10 residues long. V shed 5 bases and J shed 8 bases, with 6 bases lying between them. CDR1 and CDR2 from the germline V gene are GTSNPN and SVGIG (reference sequence). In DNA, the CDR3 is TGTGCCTGGGGGAGGGAAAAACTGTTTTTT. Encoded protein: CAWGREKLFF.

V is TRBV11-2 and J is TRBJ1-3; 7 bases are shared with TRBD1. J lost 0 bases, V lost 2 bases, and 7 bases had no gene match. CDR3 size: 17 residues. Germline V gene data show CDR1 as SGHAT and CDR2 as FQNNGV. The CDR3 protein is CASSLMISGGSGNTIYF. CDR3 nucleotides: TGTGCCAGCAGCTTAATGATTTCAGGGGGCTCTGGAAACACCATATATTTT. The full variable domain, in which reference TRBV11-2 and TRBJ1-3 provide the parts outside the CDR3, is EAGVAQSPRYKIIEKRQSVAFWCNPISGHATLYWYQQILGQGPKLLIQFQNNGVVDDSQLPKDRFSAERLKGVDSTLKIQPAKLEDSAVYLCASSLMISGGSGNTIYFGEGSWLTVV.

The chain employs TRBV7-6 and TRBJ1-6, with a weak D call TRBD1 (5 bases). The V end lost 5 bases, the J end lost 0 bases, and 17 bases lay between the germline ends. The CDR3 sequence is 18 residues long. CDR1 SGHVS and CDR2 FNYEAQ come from the germline V gene. The CDR3 region is CASSRFDRASSYNSPLHF. In DNA form, the CDR3 reads TGTGCCAGCAGCCGTTTCGACAGAGCGAGCTCCTATAATTCACCCCTCCACTTT.

This clone was recorded once. The chain links TRBV9 to TRBJ2-3; D unresolved. This CDR3 spans 18 amino acids. The V and J ends lost 2 bases and 1 base respectively, with 20 bases between them. Germline values: CDR1 SGDLS, CDR2 YYNGEE. Written as DNA, the CDR3 is TGTGCCAGCAGCGTCAACGCGATGGCGGAGACGGGCACAGATACGCAGTATTTT. It is translated as CASSVNAMAETGTDTQYF.

The chain links TRBV30 to TRBJ1-4; D might be TRBD1 (5 bases). The CDR3 totals 13 residues. The V gene's germline CDR1 is GTSNPN and CDR2 SVGIG (reference sequence). V was cut by 0 bases and J by 8 bases, with 10 bases left in between. In DNA form, the CDR3 reads TGTGCCTGGAGTGTAGCAAGGGGCGAAAAACTGTTTTTT. It yields the protein CAWSVARGEKLFF. The full variable domain, with the rest looked up from reference TRBV30 and TRBJ1-4, is SQTIHQWPATLVQPVGSPLSLECTVEGTSNPNLYWYRQAAGRGLQLLFYSVGIGQISSEVPQNLSASRPQDRQFILSSKKLLLSDSGFYLCAWSVARGEKLFFGSGTQLSVL.

The J gene is TRBJ2-1, the V gene TRBV27, with TRBD2 identical over 9 bases. Germline V CDR1 and CDR2: MNHEY, SMNVEV (reference sequence). V lost 5 bases, J lost 6 bases, and 8 bases stayed unmatched. The CDR3 contains 15 residues. This CDR3 reads CASSRLADPLNEQFF. CDR3 in DNA: TGTGCCAGCAGTAGACTAGCGGACCCCCTCAATGAGCAGTTCTTC.

The chain recombines TRBV7-2 with TRBJ2-2; 7 nucleotides agree with TRBD2. Unmatched junction bases numbered 6, after V lost 2 bases and J lost 6 bases. In germline, CDR1 is SGHTA, CDR2 FQGNSA. The CDR3 loop spans 15 amino acids. CDR3 sequence reads: CASSLRQGGAGELFF. The CDR3 DNA is TGTGCCAGCAGCTTAAGGCAGGGAGGGGCCGGGGAGCTGTTTTTT.